Listed below are T cell receptor beta chains from one sample, sequenced in a study of blood T cell repertoires in COVID-19. Sequenced by immunoSEQ multiplex PCR; TCRdb stores in-frame clones only, minus some. The sample lists 250,000 to 300,000 clones, around 89% occurring once. What was sequenced was peripheral blood. The receptors here all came from a woman in her sixties with COVID-19, enrolled during active disease. Both conserved end residues are part of each CDR3. A D gene is named only where the DNA matches it firmly. Clone size appears in some rows only: once, few, many, or a class for an expanded clone.

TGTGCCAGCAGCCAACAGACCCGACCGGGCACTGAAGCTTTCTTT CASSQQTRPGTEAFF 15 TRBJ1-1 NA NA TRBV4-2
TGTGCCAGCAGCGCCATGTCGGGGAGGGTGCAGTATTTT CASSAMSGRVQYF 13 TRBJ2-3 TRBD2 NA TRBV9
TGTGCCAGCAGCTCCAGACAGGGGACCTACGAGCAGTACTTC CASSSRQGTYEQYF 14 TRBJ2-7 TRBD1 NA TRBV7-2
TGTGCCAGCATGACTAGCGGGGGGAAAGATACGCAGTATTTT CASMTSGGKDTQYF 14 TRBJ2-3 TRBD2 NA TRBV27
TGTGCCAGCAGCTTAGCCGGGGGACTGCAGAACACCGGGGAGCTGTTTTTT CASSLAGGLQNTGELFF 17 TRBJ2-2 NA NA TRBV7-3
TGTGCCAGCAATCGGGACAGGGCTAAGTACAATGAGCAGTTCTTC CASNRDRAKYNEQFF 15 TRBJ2-1 TRBD1 few TRBV6-5
TGTGCCAGCAGGCCACAAACTAGCGGGGGTTCCTACGAGCAGTACTTC CASRPQTSGGSYEQYF 16 TRBJ2-7 TRBD2 NA TRBV5-4
TGTGCCAGCAGAGGGCAGGGGGTTGAAAAACTGTTTTTT CASRGQGVEKLFF 13 TRBJ1-4 TRBD1 NA TRBV6-5
TGTGCCAGCTCCCCGGTTGGCCCGGAGGGTCCCCAGCATTTT CASSPVGPEGPQHF 14 TRBJ1-5 NA NA TRBV18
TGCGCCAGCAGCCACATAACAGGGGATTATGGCTACACCTTC CASSHITGDYGYTF 14 TRBJ1-2 TRBD1 NA TRBV4-3
TGTGCCAGCAGCACGACAGACTACGAGCAGTACTTC CASSTTDYEQYF 12 TRBJ2-7 NA NA TRBV7-9
TGTGCCAGTAGAAGACAGGGTTTTCAGCCCCAGCATTTT CASRRQGFQPQHF 13 TRBJ1-5 TRBD1 NA TRBV19
TGTGCCAGCAGCCAAGTCCTAAACACCGGGGAGCTGTTTTTT CASSQVLNTGELFF 14 TRBJ2-2 NA NA TRBV3-1/TRBV3-2
TGTGCCAGCAGCCAAGGGGTACAGGGGGCTTTCTACGAGCAGTACTTC CASSQGVQGAFYEQYF 16 TRBJ2-7 TRBD1 NA TRBV14
TGTGCCAGCTCACCAAACTCAGGGTCTGGAAACACCATATATTTT CASSPNSGSGNTIYF 15 TRBJ1-3 NA NA TRBV18
TGTGCCAGTAGACAACCGGGGGACAATGAGCAGTTCTTC CASRQPGDNEQFF 13 TRBJ2-1 NA NA TRBV19
TGTGCCAGCAGCCAAGTTCTAGCGGGGGGGCCGGGAGAGACCCAGTACTTC CASSQVLAGGPGETQYF 17 TRBJ2-5 TRBD2 NA TRBV4-2
TGTGCCTGGAGTGAAGGCTACCCGCTGGGGGGGAGACCTACCGGGGAGCTGTTTTTT CAWSEGYPLGGRPTGELFF 19 TRBJ2-2 TRBD2 NA TRBV30
TGCGCCAGCAGCCCTGGACAGAACTATGGCTACACCTTC CASSPGQNYGYTF 13 TRBJ1-2 NA NA TRBV4-1
TGCGCCAGCAGCCAAGATGAGGTAAATGAGCAGTTCTTC CASSQDEVNEQFF 13 TRBJ2-1 NA NA TRBV4-1
TGTGCCAGCAGGGTGGGGGGGCCCAGGCCCGATTATGGCTACACCTTC CASRVGGPRPDYGYTF 16 TRBJ1-2 NA NA TRBV5-4
TGCGCCAGCAGCCAAGGTTGGGTAGAGGAGGAAAAACTGTTTTTT CASSQGWVEEEKLFF 15 TRBJ1-4 NA NA TRBV4-1